Given below is one T cell receptor beta chain in context. This clone was seen a single time. Its recognized antigen is unknown. One base away there is no much larger clone; base qualities are not given. The data stem from a study of blood T cell repertoires in COVID-19 (dated by TCRdb to the early 2020s). For the study in its entirety: Samples from collaborators originated in the United States, Italy and Spain and spanned both the acute and convalescent phases of COVID-19. Where available, HLA class I and class II types were taken from metadata supplied by the sample provider and were not determined by assay-based typing. Samples came from the ongoing ImmuneRACE study (first 160 participants) plus 1,254 subjects from 6 global collaborators. Deeply sampled blood TCRbeta repertoires from subjects exposed to, actively infected with, or recovered from COVID-19 were included in the dataset. A freely available public database, intended as a resource for researchers studying the immune response to SARS-CoV-2, is where the repertoires were released. The material from the prospective study consisted of cDNA or gDNA derived from T cells, B-cell-depleted T cells, or PBMCs. The sample metadata nearly always contained a de-identified subject ID, COVID-19 status, age in years and sex. The full study reports these points: The amount of clinical and demographic metadata varied by source and participant and was provided uncurated.

The cysteine opens and the phenylalanine closes a CDR3 of 16 amino acids. Only the CDR3 DNA stays, 48 bases, in frame from base 1. Taken from the germline V gene, the CDR1 and CDR2 loops are SGDLS and YYNGEE. The germline ends are 16 bases apart after V is trimmed by 4 bases and J by 2 bases. Each collaborating institution followed its own protocols to collect whole blood in K2EDTA tubes. For TCRbeta analysis, collaborators shipped samples as frozen whole blood, isolated PBMCs, or DNA extracted from either of those sample types. The immunoSEQ Assay, a bias-controlled multiplex PCR, was used to amplify TCRbeta CDR3 regions from genomic DNA. The published analysis was carried out like this. The number of nucleated cells in each sample was estimated by amplification of reference gene primers within the assay. To quantify the absolute abundance of each unique TCRbeta CDR3 rearrangement, sequence reads were collapsed and filtered. For each sample, productive Simpson clonality was calculated as the square root of Simpson's diversity index over productive rearrangements. TCRdb retrieved this table from immuneACCESS and kept in-frame rearrangements only. Not all clones are present; in checked studies, unresolved V genes account for under half, and no reason is known for the remainder. V, J and clone size reflect that table, while D and trimming were determined from the DNA. A total of 150,000 to 200,000 clones appear in this sample, 87% of them only once. Roughly 21% of the sample is in the top ten clones.

The TCR was taken from a man aged 60 to 69 with active or convalescent COVID-19. Sequencing input: peripheral blood. The sequence is built from TRBV9 and TRBJ1-3, with the D segment identity uncertain. The CDR3 loop reads CASSSMSEAPGNTIYF. The DNA reads as follows: TGTGCCAGCAGCTCCATGTCCGAGGCACCTGGAAACACCATATATTTT.